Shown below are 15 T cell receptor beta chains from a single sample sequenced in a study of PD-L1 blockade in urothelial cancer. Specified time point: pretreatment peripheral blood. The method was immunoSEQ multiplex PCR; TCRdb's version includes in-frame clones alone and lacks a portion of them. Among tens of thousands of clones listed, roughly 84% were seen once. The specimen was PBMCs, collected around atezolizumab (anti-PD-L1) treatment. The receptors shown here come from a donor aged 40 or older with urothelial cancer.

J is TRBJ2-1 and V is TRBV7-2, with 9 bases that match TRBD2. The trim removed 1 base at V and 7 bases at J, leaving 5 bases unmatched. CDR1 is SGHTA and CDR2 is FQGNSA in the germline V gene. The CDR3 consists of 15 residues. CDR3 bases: TGTGCCAGCAGCTTAGAGCCCGGACTAGCGAATGAGCAGTTCTTC. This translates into CASSLEPGLANEQFF.

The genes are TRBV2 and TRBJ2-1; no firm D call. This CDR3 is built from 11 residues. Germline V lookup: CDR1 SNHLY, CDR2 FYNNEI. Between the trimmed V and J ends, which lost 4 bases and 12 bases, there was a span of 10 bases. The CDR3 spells CASSVDSRQFF. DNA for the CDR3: TGTGCCAGCAGTGTTGATTCGCGGCAGTTCTTC. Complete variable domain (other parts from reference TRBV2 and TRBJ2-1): EPEVTQTPSHQVTQMGQEVILRCVPISNHLYFYWYRQILGQKVEFLVSFYNNEISEKSEIFDDQFSVERPDGSNFTLKIRSTKLEDSAMYFCASSVDSRQFFGPGTRLTVL.

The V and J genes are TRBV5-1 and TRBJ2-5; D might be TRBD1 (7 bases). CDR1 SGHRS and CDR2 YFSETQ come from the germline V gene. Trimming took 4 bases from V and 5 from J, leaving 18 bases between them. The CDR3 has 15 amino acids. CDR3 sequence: CASSPQGGRQETQYF. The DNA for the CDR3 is TGCGCCAGCAGCCCTCAGGGGGGAAGGCAGGAGACCCAGTACTTC. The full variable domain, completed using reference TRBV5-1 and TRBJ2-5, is KAGVTQTPRYLIKTRGQQVTLSCSPISGHRSVSWYQQTPGQGLQFLFEYFSETQRNKGNFPGRFSGRQFSNSRSEMNVSTLELGDSALYLCASSPQGGRQETQYFGPGTRLLVL.

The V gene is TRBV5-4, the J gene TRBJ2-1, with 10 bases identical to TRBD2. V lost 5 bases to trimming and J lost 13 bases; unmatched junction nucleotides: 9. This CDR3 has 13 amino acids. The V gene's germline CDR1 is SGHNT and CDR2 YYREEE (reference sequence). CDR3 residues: CASSFPGLASQFF. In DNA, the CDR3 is TGTGCCAGCAGTTTTCCGGGACTAGCGTCTCAGTTCTTC.

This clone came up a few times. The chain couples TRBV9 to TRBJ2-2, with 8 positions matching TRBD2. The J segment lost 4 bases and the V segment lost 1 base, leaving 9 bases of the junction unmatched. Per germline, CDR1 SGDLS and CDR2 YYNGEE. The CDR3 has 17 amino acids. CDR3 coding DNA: TGTGCCAGCAGCGTACTTCCCATAGCGGGACCCACCGGGGAGCTGTTTTTT. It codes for CASSVLPIAGPTGELFF.

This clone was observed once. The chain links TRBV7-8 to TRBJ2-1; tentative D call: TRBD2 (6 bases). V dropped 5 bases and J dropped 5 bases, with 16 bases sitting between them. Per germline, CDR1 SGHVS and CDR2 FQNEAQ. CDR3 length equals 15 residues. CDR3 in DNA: TGTGCCAGCAGCCGAGGCGGGAAAATTCACAATGAGCAGTTCTTC. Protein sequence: CASSRGGKIHNEQFF.

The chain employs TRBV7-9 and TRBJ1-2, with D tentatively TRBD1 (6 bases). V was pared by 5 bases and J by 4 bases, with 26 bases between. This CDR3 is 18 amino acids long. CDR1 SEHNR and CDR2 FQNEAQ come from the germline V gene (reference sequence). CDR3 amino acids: CASSLLGMGDTRGYGYTF. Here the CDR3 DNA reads TGTGCCAGCAGCCTCCTAGGGATGGGGGACACCCGCGGCTATGGCTACACCTTC.

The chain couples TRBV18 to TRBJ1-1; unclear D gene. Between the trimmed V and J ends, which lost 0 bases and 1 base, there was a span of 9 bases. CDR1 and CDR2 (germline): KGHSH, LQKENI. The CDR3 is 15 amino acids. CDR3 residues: CASSPPGRPNTEAFF. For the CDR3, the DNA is TGTGCCAGCTCACCACCGGGCAGGCCGAACACTGAAGCTTTCTTT.

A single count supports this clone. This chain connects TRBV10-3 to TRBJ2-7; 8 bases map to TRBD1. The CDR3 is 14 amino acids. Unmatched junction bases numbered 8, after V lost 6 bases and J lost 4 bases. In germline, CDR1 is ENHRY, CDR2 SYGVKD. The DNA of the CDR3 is TGTGCCATCAGCCCAAGACAGGGGCCTTACGAGCAGTACTTC. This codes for CAISPRQGPYEQYF.

CDR3 region: CASSSTKETQYF. CDR3 sequence (DNA): TGTGCCAGCAGCTCCACAAAAGAGACCCAGTACTTC. The rearrangement uses TRBV7-2 and TRBJ2-5; D not certain. Germline V gene sequence: CDR1 SGHTA, CDR2 FQGNSA. V lost 4 bases to trimming and J lost 3 bases, with 6 bases between them. The CDR3 contains 12 residues.

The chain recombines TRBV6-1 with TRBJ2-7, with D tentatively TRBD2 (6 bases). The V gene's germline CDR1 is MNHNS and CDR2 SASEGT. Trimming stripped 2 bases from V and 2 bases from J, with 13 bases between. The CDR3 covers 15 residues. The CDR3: CASSEREDGPYEQYF. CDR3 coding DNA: TGTGCCAGCAGTGAAAGGGAGGATGGCCCCTACGAGCAGTACTTC.

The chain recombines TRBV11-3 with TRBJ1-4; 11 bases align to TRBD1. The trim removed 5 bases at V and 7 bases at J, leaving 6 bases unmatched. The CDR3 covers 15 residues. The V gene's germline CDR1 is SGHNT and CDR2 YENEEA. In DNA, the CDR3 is TGTGCCAGCAGCCCCCCCGGGACAGGGGGTGAAAAACTGTTTTTT. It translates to CASSPPGTGGEKLFF. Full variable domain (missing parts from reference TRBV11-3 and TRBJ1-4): EAGVVQSPRYKIIEKKQPVAFWCNPISGHNTLYWYLQNLGQGPELLIRYENEEAVDDSQLPKDRFSAERLKGVDSTLKIQPAELGDSAVYLCASSPPGTGGEKLFFGSGTQLSVL.

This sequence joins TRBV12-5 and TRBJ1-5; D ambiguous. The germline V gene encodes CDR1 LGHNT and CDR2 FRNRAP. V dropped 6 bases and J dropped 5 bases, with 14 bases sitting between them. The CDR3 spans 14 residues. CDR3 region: CASGPGPRDQPQHF. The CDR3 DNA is TGTGCTAGTGGACCCGGGCCGAGGGATCAGCCCCAGCATTTT.

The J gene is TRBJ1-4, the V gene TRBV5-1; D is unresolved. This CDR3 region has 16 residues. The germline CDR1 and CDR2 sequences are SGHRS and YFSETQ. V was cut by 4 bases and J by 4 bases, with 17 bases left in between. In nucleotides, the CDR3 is TGCGCCAGCAGCCTGGAAGTGGCAGGCTTTAATGAAAAACTGTTTTTT. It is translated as CASSLEVAGFNEKLFF.

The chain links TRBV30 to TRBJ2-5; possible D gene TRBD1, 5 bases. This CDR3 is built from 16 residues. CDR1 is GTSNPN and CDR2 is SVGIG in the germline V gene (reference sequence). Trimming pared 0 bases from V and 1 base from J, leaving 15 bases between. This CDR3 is CAWSVGAATTQETQYF. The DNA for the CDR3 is TGTGCCTGGAGTGTAGGGGCGGCTACCACCCAAGAGACCCAGTACTTC.